Following are 9 T cell receptor beta chains from one sample sequenced in a study of T cell clonality in common variable immunodeficiency. Assay used: immunoSEQ multiplex PCR; TCRdb lists only in-frame clones, some missing. Singletons are absent from the sample, which has about 52,000 clones. The source material was peripheral blood mononuclear cells. The receptor set was obtained from a person between 18 and 70 years old in good health.

At least ten counts were recorded for this clone. The CDR3 is CSARVPGQGNEQFF. The CDR3 bases that were read are TGCAGTGCTAGAGTACCGGGACAGGGGAATGAG. V gene TRBV20-1 combines with J gene TRBJ2-1, with TRBD1 matching 10 bases. Read sequence stops 3 residues before the CDR3 end, and the germline J gene provides the missing end. V gave up 1 base and J gave up 7 bases; unmatched junction bases: 4. Germline values: CDR1 DFQATT, CDR2 SNEGSKA (reference sequence). The CDR3 length is 14 residues.

Regarding this clone: Just one base apart from a much larger clone, this may be a read error. The CDR3 is cut off 3 residues early in the read; its end comes from the germline J gene. The rearrangement uses TRBV7-6 and TRBJ2-3; 10 positions agree with TRBD1. CDR3 length equals 14 residues. Germline V gives CDR1 SGHVS, CDR2 FNYEAQ. CDR3 sequence: CASSFGTGATPQYF. CDR3 bases read: TGTGCCAGCAGCTTCGGGACAGGGGCGACGCCG. Variable domain in full (rest from reference TRBV7-6 and TRBJ2-3): GAGVSQSPRYKVTKRGQDVALRCDPISGHVSLYWYRQALGQGPEFLTYFNYEAQQDKSGLPNDRFSAERPEGSISTLTIQRTEQRDSAMYRCASSFGTGATPQYFGPGTRLTVL.

There are many counts of this clone. With the read ending 3 residues before the CDR3 end, the germline J gene is used to fill in that end. The sample has other DNA sequences that encode this CDR3 too. The chain recombines TRBV30 with TRBJ1-3; D possibly corresponds to TRBD1 (5 bases). CDR1 is GTSNPN, CDR2 SVGIG, per germline (reference sequence). This CDR3 is 14 amino acids long. The V end was cut by 2 bases, the J end by 0 bases, with 8 bases between. CDR3 DNA (partial): TGTGCCTGGAGTAGCGGGGCCTCTGGAAACACC. Amino acids: CAWSSGASGNT. The complete CDR3 reads CAWSSGASGNTIYF.

Many counts were recorded for this clone. The CDR3 end is not reached by the read, which stops 3 residues before it; the germline J gene fills it in. V usage is TRBV5-5 and J usage is TRBJ1-2, with 8 bases aligning to TRBD1. CDR1 is SGHKS, CDR2 YYEKEE, per germline (reference sequence). V was pared by 2 bases and J by 4 bases, with 7 bases of the junction left unmatched. CDR3 length equals 15 residues. CDR3 DNA (partial): TGTGCCAGCAGCTTTTATCAGGGGGCTGGCTATGGC. It encodes CASSFYQGAGYG. The entire CDR3 protein is CASSFYQGAGYGYTF.

The CDR3 protein is CASSLSGGTNEKLFF. The CDR3 bases that were read are TGTGCCAGCAGCTTATCGGGGGGAACTAATGAAAAG. V and J are TRBV7-2 and TRBJ2-2; TRBD2 matches at 7 bases. Coverage ceases 3 residues before the CDR3 finishes, and the germline J gene fills in the end. Per the germline V gene, CDR1 is SGHTA and CDR2 is FQGNSA. This CDR3 contains 15 residues.

This clone was observed many times. The read finishes 3 residues shy of the CDR3 end, and the germline J gene is used to complete it. The gene calls are TRBV10-3 and TRBJ1-2; possible D gene TRBD1, 6 bases. CDR1 ENHRY and CDR2 SYGVKD come from the germline V gene. The CDR3 covers 14 residues. The covered CDR3 bases are TGTGCCACCAGGGGTCAGGGGACCTCTTGGGGC. Translation gives CATRGQGTSWG. The complete CDR3 reads CATRGQGTSWGYTF.

In its sample, this clone was seen many times. The CDR3 goes on 3 residues after the read ends, and that part is filled in from the germline J gene. V usage is TRBV5-4 and J usage is TRBJ2-5; D gene ambiguous. The germline V gene has CDR1 SGHNT and CDR2 YYREEE (reference sequence). Trimming removed 4 bases from V and 1 base from J, with 8 bases in between. The CDR3 loop spans 13 amino acids. The CDR3 sequence: CASSGRVQETQYF. Incomplete CDR3 DNA: TGTGCCAGCAGCGGCCGAGTCCAAGAGACC.

This clone was detected ten times or more. Sequencing ends 3 residues short of the CDR3 end; the germline J gene provides the rest. The chain has TRBV23-1 and TRBJ1-5; no clear D gene. TRBV23-1 is given ORF status, its function remaining uncertain. The CDR3 length is 14 residues. The germline V and J ends were trimmed by 0 bases and 6 bases, with 9 bases remaining between them. CDR3 bases read: TGCGCCAGCAGTCAATCAACCTACGGTCAGCCC. As protein: CASSQSTYGQP. The full CDR3 protein reads CASSQSTYGQPQHF.

This clone was detected ten times or more. The missing CDR3 end, 3 residues past where the read stops, is filled in from the germline J gene. V and J are TRBV5-1 and TRBJ2-5; D is possibly TRBD2 (5 bases). V lost 4 bases and J lost 4, with 14 bases in between. Germline V CDR1 and CDR2: SGHRS, YFSETQ. This CDR3 comprises 14 residues. The DNA read from the CDR3 is TGCGCCAGCAGCCGCCTCGAGGGCACAGAGACC. Protein product: CASSRLEGTET. The CDR3 as a whole reads CASSRLEGTETQYF. Supplemented by reference TRBV5-1 and TRBJ2-5, the full variable domain reads KAGVTQTPRYLIKTRGQQVTLSCSPISGHRSVSWYQQTPGQGLQFLFEYFSETQRNKGNFPGRFSGRQFSNSRSEMNVSTLELGDSALYLCASSRLEGTETQYFGPGTRLLVL.